One sample yielded the 8 T cell receptor beta chains listed below, sequenced in a study of T cell responses to AZD1222 COVID-19 vaccine. The method was immunoSEQ multiplex PCR; TCRdb's version includes in-frame clones alone and lacks a portion of them. There are some 79,000 clones in the sample; over 60% occur only once, and around 45% lies in the top ten. This sample comprised peripheral blood, obtained 28 days after the second AZD1222 dose. These receptor sequences come from an adult who received the AZD1222 COVID-19 vaccine.

V gene TRBV6-5 combines with J gene TRBJ2-2, with TRBD2 identical over 9 bases. With V trimmed by 4 bases and J by 7 bases, 7 bases remained unmatched. The germline gives CDR1 MNHEY, CDR2 SVGAGI. The CDR3 totals 15 residues. The CDR3 nucleotides are TGTGCCAGCAGTTTTGGCGGGGGGGCGATCGGGGAGCTGTTTTTT. Amino acid sequence: CASSFGGGAIGELFF.

The CDR3 reads CASSSPWTDSGANVLTF. The CDR3 DNA is TGCGCCAGCAGCTCCCCCTGGACGGACTCTGGGGCCAACGTCCTGACTTTC. This sequence joins TRBV5-1 and TRBJ2-6; D is ambiguous. Trimming pared 3 bases from V and 0 bases from J, leaving 13 bases between. Germline V gene sequence: CDR1 SGHRS, CDR2 YFSETQ. CDR3 length equals 17 residues.

This chain connects TRBV18 to TRBJ2-1; D unresolved. The V and J ends lost 6 bases and 4 bases respectively, with 10 bases between them. The CDR3 spans 13 residues. Germline V CDR1 and CDR2: KGHSH, LQKENI. CDR3 loop: CASSGQAYNEQFF. The DNA for the CDR3 is TGTGCCAGCTCCGGGCAGGCTTACAATGAGCAGTTCTTC.

V usage is TRBV7-2 and J usage is TRBJ2-7, with D perhaps being TRBD1 or TRBD2 (6 bases each). CDR1 is SGHTA and CDR2 is FQGNSA in the germline V gene. The CDR3 sequence is 17 residues long. V dropped 7 bases and J dropped 6 bases, with 28 bases sitting between them. CDR3 in DNA: TGTGCCAGCACCGCTTATCAACACGGGGGCGTTGGGGCCGAGCAGTACTTC. Translating gives CASTAYQHGGVGAEQYF.

V and J are TRBV27 and TRBJ1-6; D perhaps matches TRBD1 (5 bases). This CDR3 contains 13 residues. Trimming shortened V by 8 bases and J by 10 bases, and 15 bases separated the two germline ends. Germline CDR1 MNHEY, CDR2 SMNVEV (reference sequence). The CDR3 DNA follows: TGTGCCAGCTCGGATAATCGGGGGTCACCCCTCCACTTT. It yields the protein CASSDNRGSPLHF.

The chain carries TRBV19 and TRBJ2-2, with D tentatively TRBD2 (5 bases). Trimming took 5 bases from V and 1 from J, leaving 8 bases between them. The CDR3 length is 14 residues. Germline V gene lookup returns CDR1 LNHDA and CDR2 SQIVND (reference sequence). DNA for the CDR3: TGTGCCAGTAGTCTGGCGGGGAACACCGGGGAGCTGTTTTTT. Encoded protein: CASSLAGNTGELFF.

This clone was picked up a small number of times. This CDR3 is CASSPGSGSKNIQYF. In nucleotides, the CDR3 is TGTGCCAGCTCACCAGGGTCGGGGAGCAAAAACATTCAGTACTTC. V and J are TRBV18 and TRBJ2-4; D might be TRBD2 (5 bases). V lost 2 bases to trimming and J lost 3 bases, with 11 bases between them. The CDR3 is 15 amino acids. From germline, CDR1 is KGHSH and CDR2 LQKENI.

The chain joins TRBV28 to TRBJ2-7; a weak D match, TRBD2 (5 bases). The CDR3 is made up of 14 amino acids. CDR1 is MDHEN and CDR2 is SYDVKM in the germline V gene. With 6 bases removed from V and 3 bases from J, the gap between germline ends came to 15 bases. DNA for the CDR3: TGTGCCAGCAGCCTACTAGATGAGGTCTACGAGCAGTACTTC. It codes for CASSLLDEVYEQYF.